This T cell receptor beta chain emerged from a study of post-analysis software for immune sequencing data. Whole-study results and caveats: When patients were compared with controls, about five TRBV segments were more frequent, TRBV5-6, TRBV5-1 and TRBV20-1 among them.

In its sample, this clonotype was seen a few times. Its target is not known. The TCR beta cDNA libraries carried unique molecular identifiers. MiXCR, applied by TCRdb to the PCR reads, yields one record per CDR3 protein. The table shows hundreds of thousands of distinct CDR3 sequences, with around 27% occurring only once. The germline V gene has CDR1 MNHNY and CDR2 SVGAGI (reference sequence). This CDR3 has 13 residues. V was clipped by 5 bases and J by 5 bases; unmatched bases: 4. The rearrangement uses TRBV6-6 and TRBJ2-3, with 7 bases identical to TRBD1. This sequence originates from a girl between 10 and 17 years old with multiple sclerosis. The sequenced sample consisted of blood. CDR3 DNA: TGTGCCAGCAGTGCCGACAGGGTAGATACGCAGTATTTT. This sequence encodes CASSADRVDTQYF.